These 10 T cell receptor beta chains originate from one sample sequenced in a study of shared clonotypes between healthy human individuals. TCRdb's copy holds only in-frame clones and misses some; the assay was immunoSEQ multiplex PCR. Of some 2,100,000 clones listed, about 93% are singletons. Terminally differentiated effector memory CD45RA+ cells were left out of the naive CD8 fraction, which was CD45RO-negative and positively selected for CCR7. Sequencing was carried out using naive CD8+ T cells from PBMCs. These receptors all come from a man in his late teens or twenties in good health. Some clones in this sample may be carry-over from other donors' samples.

As to this clone: Other DNA sequences in the sample encode the same CDR3. The gene calls are TRBV14 and TRBJ2-1; the D is unclear. The germline CDR1 and CDR2 sequences are SGHDN and FVKESK. V shed 2 bases and J shed 9 bases, with 5 bases lying between them. The CDR3 is 11 amino acids. The CDR3 sequence: CASSQWGEQFF. The CDR3 nucleotides are TGTGCCAGCAGCCAATGGGGTGAGCAGTTCTTC.

The rearrangement links TRBV19 to TRBJ2-7; D possibly corresponds to TRBD2 (5 bases). With 8 bases removed from V and 4 bases from J, the gap between germline ends came to 9 bases. Germline assignment: CDR1 LNHDA and CDR2 SQIVND (reference sequence). This CDR3 is 11 amino acids long. As DNA, the CDR3 is TGTGCCAGTGCGGGTGTTTACGAGCAGTACTTC. This codes for CASAGVYEQYF.

Of note for this clone: Other DNA sequences in this specimen translate into the identical CDR3. The rearrangement links TRBV28 to TRBJ1-5; D remains unclear. Germline CDR1 reads MDHEN; CDR2 reads SYDVKM. V lost 3 bases to trimming and J lost 0 bases, with 9 bases between them. CDR3 length: 15 residues. The CDR3 here is CASSFHGNSNQPQHF. In DNA form, the CDR3 reads TGTGCCAGCAGTTTTCATGGGAATAGCAATCAGCCCCAGCATTTT.

The rearrangement links TRBV28 to TRBJ1-1, with D unclear. CDR1 MDHEN and CDR2 SYDVKM come from the germline V gene. The CDR3 totals 14 residues. V gave up 6 bases and J gave up 4 bases, with 15 bases separating them. The CDR3 protein is CASRPGPWSTEAFF. The CDR3 DNA reads as TGTGCCAGCAGGCCGGGCCCATGGAGCACTGAAGCTTTCTTT.

The gene calls are TRBV9 and TRBJ2-7; 7 bases align to TRBD2. This CDR3 has 14 amino acids. V lost 3 bases, J lost 5 bases, and 8 bases stayed unmatched. Germline CDR1 is SGDLS and CDR2 is YYNGEE. The CDR3 region has the DNA TGTGCCAGCAGCGGAGGGGCTAGCGGCCACGAGCAGTACTTC. Translating gives CASSGGASGHEQYF.

The rearrangement links TRBV6-4 to TRBJ2-2; 7 bases map to TRBD1. The germline V gene has CDR1 MRHNA and CDR2 SNTAGT. V dropped 4 bases and J dropped 5; count of bases not matched to a gene: 4. This CDR3 has 14 amino acids. CDR3 DNA sequence: TGTGCCAGCAGTGGGGACAGTACAACCGGGGAGCTGTTTTTT. It translates to CASSGDSTTGELFF.

The rearrangement joins TRBV4-2 to TRBJ1-1; the D is unclear. Trimming cost V 4 bases and J 11 bases, with 20 bases left between them. Germline V lookup: CDR1 LGHNA, CDR2 YNFKEQ. The CDR3 has 14 amino acids. The CDR3 loop is CASSPKPGVLGAFF. Written as DNA, the CDR3 is TGTGCCAGCAGCCCTAAACCAGGTGTCTTAGGCGCTTTCTTT.

The gene calls are TRBV13 and TRBJ2-2; possible D gene TRBD1, 5 bases. This CDR3 is built from 13 residues. V was pared by 8 bases and J by 5 bases, with 12 bases between. CDR1 and CDR2 from the germline V gene are PRHDT and FYEKMQ (reference sequence). The CDR3 sequence is CASELTGTGELFF. CDR3 bases: TGTGCCAGCGAGTTAACAGGAACCGGGGAGCTGTTTTTT.

The chain uses TRBV11-2 and TRBJ2-2; D possibly corresponds to TRBD1 (5 bases). Trimming cost V 1 base and J 5 bases, with 8 bases left between them. CDR1 is SGHAT, CDR2 FQNNGV, per germline. The CDR3 has 14 amino acids. CDR3 residues: CASSLGQYTGELFF. The CDR3 nucleotides read TGTGCCAGCAGCTTAGGACAGTATACCGGGGAGCTGTTTTTT.

The chain uses TRBV28 and TRBJ1-2; no firm D call. Germline values: CDR1 MDHEN, CDR2 SYDVKM. V lost 6 bases, J lost 6 bases, and 23 bases lay in between. This CDR3 comprises 16 residues. CDR3 amino acids: CASSFRHRDFRNGYTF. CDR3 bases: TGTGCCAGCAGCTTCCGGCATCGGGATTTTAGAAATGGCTACACCTTC.